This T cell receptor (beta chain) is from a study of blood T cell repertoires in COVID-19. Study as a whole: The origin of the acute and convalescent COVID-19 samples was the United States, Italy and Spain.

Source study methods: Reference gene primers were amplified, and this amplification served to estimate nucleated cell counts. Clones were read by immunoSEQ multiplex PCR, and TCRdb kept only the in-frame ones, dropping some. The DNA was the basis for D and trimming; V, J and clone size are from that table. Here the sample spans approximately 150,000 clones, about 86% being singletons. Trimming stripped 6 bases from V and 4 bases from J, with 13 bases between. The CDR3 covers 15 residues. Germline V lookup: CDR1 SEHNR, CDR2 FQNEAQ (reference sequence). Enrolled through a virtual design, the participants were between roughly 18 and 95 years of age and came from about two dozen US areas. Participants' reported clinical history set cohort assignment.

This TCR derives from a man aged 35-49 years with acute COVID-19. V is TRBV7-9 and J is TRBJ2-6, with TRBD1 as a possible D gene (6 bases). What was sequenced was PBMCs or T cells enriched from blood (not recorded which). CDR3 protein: CASRPTGSGANVLTF. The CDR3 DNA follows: TGTGCCAGCAGACCCACAGGGTCCGGGGCCAACGTCCTGACTTTC.